This TCR beta chain was recorded in a study of shared clonotypes between healthy human individuals. The repertoire was sequenced with immunoSEQ multiplex PCR; TCRdb's copy has only in-frame clones and lacks some. Here the sample spans about half a million clones, 60% to 80% being singletons. The CDR3 length is 15 residues. Trimming removed 5 bases from V and 0 bases from J; junction bases left unmatched: 3. CDR1 MNHNS and CDR2 SASEGT come from the germline V gene. The chain uses TRBV6-1 and TRBJ2-2; 7 bases fit TRBD1. This clonotype originated in a woman in her thirties or forties in good health. Some clones in this sample may be carry-over from other donors' samples. Sequenced sample: PBMCs. The CDR3 nucleotides are TGTGCCAGCAGTAAACAGGGGCCGAACACCGGGGAGCTGTTTTTT. Protein product: CASSKQGPNTGELFF.